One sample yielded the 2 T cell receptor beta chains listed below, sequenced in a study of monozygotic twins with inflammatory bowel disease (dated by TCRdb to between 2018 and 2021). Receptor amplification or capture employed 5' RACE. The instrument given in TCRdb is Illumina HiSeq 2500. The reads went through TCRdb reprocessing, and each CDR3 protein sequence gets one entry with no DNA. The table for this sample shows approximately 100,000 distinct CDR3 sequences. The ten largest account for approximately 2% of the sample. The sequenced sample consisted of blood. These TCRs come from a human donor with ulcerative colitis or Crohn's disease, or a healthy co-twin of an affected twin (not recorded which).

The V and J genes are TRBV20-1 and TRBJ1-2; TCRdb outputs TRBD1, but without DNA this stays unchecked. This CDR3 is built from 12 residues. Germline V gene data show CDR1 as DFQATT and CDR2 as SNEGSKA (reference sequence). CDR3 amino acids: CSAHIGGYGYTF.

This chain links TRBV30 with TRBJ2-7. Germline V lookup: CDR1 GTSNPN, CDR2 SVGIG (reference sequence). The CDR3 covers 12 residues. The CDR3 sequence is CAGNRDTYEQYF.